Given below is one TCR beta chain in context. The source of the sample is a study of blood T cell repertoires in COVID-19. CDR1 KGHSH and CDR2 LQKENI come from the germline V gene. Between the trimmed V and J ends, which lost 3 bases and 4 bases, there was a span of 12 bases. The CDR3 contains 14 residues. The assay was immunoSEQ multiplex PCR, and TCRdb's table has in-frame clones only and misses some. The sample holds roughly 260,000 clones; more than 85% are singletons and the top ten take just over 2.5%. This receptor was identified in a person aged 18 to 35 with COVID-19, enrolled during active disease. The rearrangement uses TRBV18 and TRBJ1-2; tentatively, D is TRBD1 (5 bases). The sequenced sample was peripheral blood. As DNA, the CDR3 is TGTGCCAGCTCACCTGAGGGGAGGCCCTATGGCTACACCTTC. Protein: CASSPEGRPYGYTF.